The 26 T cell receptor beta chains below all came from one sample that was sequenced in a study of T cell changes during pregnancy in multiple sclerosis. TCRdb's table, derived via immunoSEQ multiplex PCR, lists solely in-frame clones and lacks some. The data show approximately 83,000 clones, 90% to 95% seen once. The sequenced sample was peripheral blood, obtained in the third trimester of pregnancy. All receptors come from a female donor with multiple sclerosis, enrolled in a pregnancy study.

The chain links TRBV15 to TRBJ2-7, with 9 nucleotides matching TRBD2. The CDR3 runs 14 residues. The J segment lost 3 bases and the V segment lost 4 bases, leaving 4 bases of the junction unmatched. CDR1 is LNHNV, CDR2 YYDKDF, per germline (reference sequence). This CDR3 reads CATSIPSGDYEQYF. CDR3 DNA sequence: TGTGCCACCAGCATCCCTAGCGGGGACTACGAGCAGTACTTC.

This CDR3 is CASSQGLYRTYEQYF. CDR3 coding DNA: TGCGCCAGCAGCCAAGGCCTCTACAGGACCTACGAGCAGTACTTC. The V gene is TRBV4-3, the J gene TRBJ2-7; D may be TRBD1 (5 bases). The CDR3 sequence is 15 residues long. V lost 1 base and J 2 bases, leaving 12 bases between the germline ends. The V gene's germline CDR1 is LGHNA and CDR2 YSLEER.

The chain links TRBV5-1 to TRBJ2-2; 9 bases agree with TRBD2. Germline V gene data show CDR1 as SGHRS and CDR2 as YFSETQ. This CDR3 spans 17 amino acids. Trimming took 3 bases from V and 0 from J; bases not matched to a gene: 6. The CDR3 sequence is CASSSRAGGANTGELFF. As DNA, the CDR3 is TGCGCCAGCAGCTCGAGAGCGGGAGGCGCGAACACCGGGGAGCTGTTTTTT.

The CDR3 DNA reads as TGTGCCAGCAGCGTAGGACAGGCCGCTGATGGCTACACCTTC. Amino acid sequence: CASSVGQAADGYTF. The chain recombines TRBV9 with TRBJ1-2; tentatively, D is TRBD1 (6 bases). V dropped 0 bases and J dropped 6 bases, with 12 bases sitting between them. The length of the CDR3 is 14 residues. Germline CDR1 is SGDLS and CDR2 is YYNGEE.

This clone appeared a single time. CDR3 in amino acids: CAISAGTPYNEQFF. The CDR3 nucleotides read TGTGCCATCAGTGCCGGGACACCCTACAATGAGCAGTTCTTC. The V and J genes are TRBV10-3 and TRBJ2-1; perhaps TRBD1 as D (6 bases). The V and J ends lost 4 bases and 2 bases respectively, with 9 bases between them. There are 14 residues in the CDR3. CDR1 ENHRY and CDR2 SYGVKD come from the germline V gene.

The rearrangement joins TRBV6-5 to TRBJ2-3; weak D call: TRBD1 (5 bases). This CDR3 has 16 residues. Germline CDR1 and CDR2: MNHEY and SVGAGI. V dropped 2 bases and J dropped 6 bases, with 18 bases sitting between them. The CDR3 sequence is CASSYAPGRQWDTQYF. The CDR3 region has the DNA TGTGCCAGCAGTTACGCCCCCGGAAGACAGTGGGATACGCAGTATTTT.

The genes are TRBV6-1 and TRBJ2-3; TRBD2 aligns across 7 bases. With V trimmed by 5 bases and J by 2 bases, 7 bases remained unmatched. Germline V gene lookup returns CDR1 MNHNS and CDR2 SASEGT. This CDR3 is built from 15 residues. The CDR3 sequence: CASSLQGGATDTQYF. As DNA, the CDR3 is TGTGCCAGCAGTCTTCAGGGAGGGGCCACAGATACGCAGTATTTT.

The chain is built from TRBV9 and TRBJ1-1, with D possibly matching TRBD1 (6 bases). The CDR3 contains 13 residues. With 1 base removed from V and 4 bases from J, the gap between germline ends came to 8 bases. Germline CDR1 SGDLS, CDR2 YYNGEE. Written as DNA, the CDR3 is TGTGCCAGCAGCGTACAAGGGGGCACTGAAGCTTTCTTT. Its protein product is CASSVQGGTEAFF.

The CDR3 DNA reads TGTGCCACCGGACAGGGGGCCTCTGAAGCTTTCTTT. Its translation: CATGQGASEAFF. The chain recombines TRBV19 with TRBJ1-1; 11 bases fit TRBD1. CDR1 is LNHDA and CDR2 is SQIVND in the germline V gene (reference sequence). This CDR3 is built from 12 residues. J gave up 6 bases and V 10 bases, and 4 bases lay outside the gene matches.

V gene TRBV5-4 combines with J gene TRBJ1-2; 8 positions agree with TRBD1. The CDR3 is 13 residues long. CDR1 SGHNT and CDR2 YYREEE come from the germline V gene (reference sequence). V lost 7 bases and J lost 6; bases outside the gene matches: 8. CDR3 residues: CASRTGIEDGYTF. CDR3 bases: TGTGCCAGCCGGACAGGGATAGAGGATGGCTACACCTTC.

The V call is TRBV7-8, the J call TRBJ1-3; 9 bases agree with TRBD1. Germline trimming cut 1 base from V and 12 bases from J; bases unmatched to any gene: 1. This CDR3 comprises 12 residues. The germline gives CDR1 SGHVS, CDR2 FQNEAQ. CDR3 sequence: CASSLVGQGIYF. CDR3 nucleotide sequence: TGTGCCAGCAGCTTAGTGGGACAGGGCATATATTTT.

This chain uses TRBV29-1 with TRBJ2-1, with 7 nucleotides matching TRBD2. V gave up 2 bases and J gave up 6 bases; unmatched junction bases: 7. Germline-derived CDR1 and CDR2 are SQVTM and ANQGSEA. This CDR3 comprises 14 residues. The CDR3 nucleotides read TGCAGCGTTGAAACTAGCGTGCCTTCCAATGAGCAGTTCTTC. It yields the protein CSVETSVPSNEQFF.

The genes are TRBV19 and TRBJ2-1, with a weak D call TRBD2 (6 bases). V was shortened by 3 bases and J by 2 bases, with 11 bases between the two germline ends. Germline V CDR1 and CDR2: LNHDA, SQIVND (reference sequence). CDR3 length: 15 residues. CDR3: CASSIDGSTYNEQFF. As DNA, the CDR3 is TGTGCCAGTAGTATCGACGGGAGTACCTACAATGAGCAGTTCTTC.

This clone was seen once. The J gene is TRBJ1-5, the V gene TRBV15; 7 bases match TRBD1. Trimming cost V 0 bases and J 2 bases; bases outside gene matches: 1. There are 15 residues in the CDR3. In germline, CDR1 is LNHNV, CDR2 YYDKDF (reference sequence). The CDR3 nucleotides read TGTGCCACCAGCAGAGATGGACAGGGCAATCAGCCCCAGCATTTT. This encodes CATSRDGQGNQPQHF.

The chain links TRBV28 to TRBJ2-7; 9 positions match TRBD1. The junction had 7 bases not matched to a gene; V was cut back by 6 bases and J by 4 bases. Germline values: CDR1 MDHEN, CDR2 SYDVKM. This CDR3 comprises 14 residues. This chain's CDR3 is CASRRGQGGYEQYF. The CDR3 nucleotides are TGTGCCAGCAGACGGGGACAGGGAGGATACGAGCAGTACTTC. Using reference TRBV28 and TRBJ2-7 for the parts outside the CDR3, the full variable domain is DVKVTQSSRYLVKRTGEKVFLECVQDMDHENMFWYRQDPGLGLRLIYFSYDVKMKEKGDIPEGYSVSREKKERFSLILESASTNQTSMYLCASRRGQGGYEQYFGPGTRLTVT.

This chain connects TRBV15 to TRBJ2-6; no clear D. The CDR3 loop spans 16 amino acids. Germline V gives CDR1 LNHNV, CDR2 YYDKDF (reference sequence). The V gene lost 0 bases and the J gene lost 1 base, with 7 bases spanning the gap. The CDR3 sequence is CATSRDYESGANVLTF. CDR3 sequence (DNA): TGTGCCACCAGCAGAGACTACGAATCTGGGGCCAACGTCCTGACTTTC.

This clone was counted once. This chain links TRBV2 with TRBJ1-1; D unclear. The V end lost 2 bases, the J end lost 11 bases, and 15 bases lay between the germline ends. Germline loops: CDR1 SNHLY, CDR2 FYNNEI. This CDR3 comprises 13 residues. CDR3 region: CASSELVAASAFF. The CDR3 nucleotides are TGTGCCAGCAGTGAATTGGTCGCGGCGTCTGCTTTCTTT.

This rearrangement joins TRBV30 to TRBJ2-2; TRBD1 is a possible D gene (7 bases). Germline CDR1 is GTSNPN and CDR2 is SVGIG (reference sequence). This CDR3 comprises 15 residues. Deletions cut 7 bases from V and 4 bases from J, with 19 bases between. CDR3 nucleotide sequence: TGTGCCTTGGCAGGGGGGTTCGATTTCACCGGGGAGCTGTTTTTT. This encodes CALAGGFDFTGELFF.

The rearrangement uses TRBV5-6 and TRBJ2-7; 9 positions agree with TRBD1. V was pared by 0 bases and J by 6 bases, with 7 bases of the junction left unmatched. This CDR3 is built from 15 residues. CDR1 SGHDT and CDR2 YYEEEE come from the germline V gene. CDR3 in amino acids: CASSLEGTGSAEQYF. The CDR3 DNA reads TGTGCCAGCAGCTTGGAAGGGACAGGGTCAGCCGAGCAGTACTTC.

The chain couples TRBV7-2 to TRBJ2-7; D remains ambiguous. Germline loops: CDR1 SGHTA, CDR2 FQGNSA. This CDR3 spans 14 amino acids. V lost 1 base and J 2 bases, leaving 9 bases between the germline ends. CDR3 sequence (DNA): TGTGCCAGCAGCTTAGAACTCCCTCCCTACGAGCAGTACTTC. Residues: CASSLELPPYEQYF.

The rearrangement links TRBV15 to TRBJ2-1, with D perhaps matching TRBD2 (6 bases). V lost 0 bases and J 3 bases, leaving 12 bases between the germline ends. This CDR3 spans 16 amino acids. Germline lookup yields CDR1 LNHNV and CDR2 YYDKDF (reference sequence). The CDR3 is CATSRERREFYNEQFF. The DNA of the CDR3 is TGTGCCACCAGCAGAGAGAGGCGGGAATTCTACAATGAGCAGTTCTTC.

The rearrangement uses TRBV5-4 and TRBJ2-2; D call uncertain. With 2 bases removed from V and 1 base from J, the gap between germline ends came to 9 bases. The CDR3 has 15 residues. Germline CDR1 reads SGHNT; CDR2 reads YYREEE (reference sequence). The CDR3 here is CASSLEALNTGELFF. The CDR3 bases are TGTGCCAGCAGCTTAGAAGCGTTGAACACCGGGGAGCTGTTTTTT. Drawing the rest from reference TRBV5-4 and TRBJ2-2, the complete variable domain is ETGVTQSPTHLIKTRGQQVTLRCSSQSGHNTVSWYQQALGQGPQFIFQYYREEENGRGNFPPRFSGLQFPNYSSELNVNALELDDSALYLCASSLEALNTGELFFGEGSRLTVL.

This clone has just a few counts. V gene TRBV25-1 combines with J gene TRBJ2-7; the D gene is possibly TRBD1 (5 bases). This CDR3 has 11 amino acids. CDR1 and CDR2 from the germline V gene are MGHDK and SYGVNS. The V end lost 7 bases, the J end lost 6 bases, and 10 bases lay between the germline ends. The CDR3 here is CASIGAGEQYF. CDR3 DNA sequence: TGTGCCAGCATTGGGGCAGGCGAGCAGTACTTC.

CDR3 sequence (DNA): TGTGCCAGCAGCTGGATCCCGGGACACGAGAACACCGGGGAGCTGTTTTTT. It codes for CASSWIPGHENTGELFF. The chain uses TRBV13 and TRBJ2-2; TRBD1 might be the D (6 bases). From germline, CDR1 is PRHDT and CDR2 FYEKMQ (reference sequence). The CDR3 length is 17 residues. The V end lost 4 bases, the J end lost 1 base, and 16 bases lay between the germline ends.

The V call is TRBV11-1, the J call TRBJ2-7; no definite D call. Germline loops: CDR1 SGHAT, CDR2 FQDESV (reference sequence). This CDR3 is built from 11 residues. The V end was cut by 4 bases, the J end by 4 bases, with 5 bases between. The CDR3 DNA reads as TGTGCCAGCAGCTCCGGTTACGAGCAGTACTTC. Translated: CASSSGYEQYF.

CDR3 sequence reads: CATTGTGQGNTEAFF. The DNA of the CDR3 is TGTGCCACCACCGGGACAGGGCAGGGAAACACTGAAGCTTTCTTT. The chain carries TRBV15 and TRBJ1-1, with 9 nucleotides matching TRBD1. Germline V lookup: CDR1 LNHNV, CDR2 YYDKDF (reference sequence). The V segment lost 7 bases and the J segment 2 bases; nucleotides outside the gene matches: 8. The CDR3 is 15 amino acids.